The rows below give T cell receptor beta chains drawn from one sample of a study of blood T cell repertoires in COVID-19. Clones were sequenced by immunoSEQ multiplex PCR, and TCRdb holds only the in-frame ones, with some missing. The sample has approximately 150,000 clones, roughly 89% seen once; the top ten hold roughly 8%. The source material was peripheral blood. The receptors derive from a woman aged 45 to 65 with active or convalescent COVID-19. CDR3s include the opening cysteine and the closing phenylalanine or tryptophan. Fields, in order: clone size, V gene, J gene, D gene, CDR3 protein, CDR3 DNA. D genes are given only for firm matches. For some rows the clone size is stated as once, few or many, or as a class when expanded; others skip it.

few	TRBV5-1	TRBJ1-2	.	CASSLVGELDYGYTF	TGCGCCAGCAGCTTGGTCGGGGAACTCGACTATGGCTACACCTTC
.	TRBV18	TRBJ1-1	.	CASSPQHLAQGTNTEAFF	TGTGCCAGCTCACCGCAACACCTGGCGCAGGGCACCAACACTGAAGCTTTCTTT
.	TRBV10-3	TRBJ2-5	TRBD2	CAISLTPPLAEEDGTQYF	TGTGCCATCAGCCTCACCCCACCACTAGCGGAGGAAGACGGGACCCAGTACTTC
.	TRBV28	TRBJ2-3	TRBD2	CASSSGTSGRTSTDTQYF	TGTGCCAGCAGTTCCGGGACTAGCGGGAGGACTAGCACAGATACGCAGTATTTT
.	TRBV28	TRBJ1-2	.	CASSRDTNYGYTF	TGTGCCAGCAGCAGGGACACCAACTATGGCTACACCTTC
.	TRBV9	TRBJ2-5	.	CASSVMGQSGETQYF	TGTGCCAGCAGCGTAATGGGGCAATCTGGAGAGACCCAGTACTTC
.	TRBV3-1/TRBV3-2	TRBJ2-5	.	CASSQPLFAKTQYF	TGTGCCAGCAGCCAACCCCTCTTTGCGAAGACCCAGTACTTC
.	TRBV30	TRBJ2-3	TRBD1	CARRTGADTQYF	TGTGCCCGCAGGACAGGGGCAGATACGCAGTATTTT
.	TRBV7-2	TRBJ2-3	.	CASSLTGSTDTQYF	TGTGCCAGCAGCTTGACAGGTAGCACAGATACGCAGTATTTT
.	TRBV7-2	TRBJ1-3	.	CASTTTGGSGNTIYF	TGTGCCAGCACTACCACCGGGGGCTCTGGAAACACCATATATTTT
.	TRBV5-1	TRBJ1-4	.	CASSLYSGNEKLFF	TGCGCCAGCAGCTTGTACTCGGGTAATGAAAAACTGTTTTTT
.	TRBV7-8	TRBJ2-5	.	CASSFSKETQYF	TGTGCCAGCAGCTTCTCTAAGGAGACCCAGTACTTC
.	TRBV7-3	TRBJ2-3	.	CASSLTGVSPDTQYF	TGTGCCAGCAGCTTAACAGGCGTTAGCCCAGATACGCAGTATTTT
.	TRBV4-2	TRBJ2-5	.	CASSQDGNQETQYF	TGTGCCAGCAGCCAAGACGGGAACCAAGAGACCCAGTACTTC
.	TRBV11-2	TRBJ2-1	TRBD2	CASSLLAGGSEQFF	TGTGCCAGCAGTTTACTAGCGGGAGGATCTGAGCAGTTCTTC
.	TRBV4-1	TRBJ2-7	.	CASSQPPGNEQYF	TGCGCCAGCAGCCAACCCCCTGGCAACGAGCAGTACTTC
.	TRBV12-5	TRBJ2-6	TRBD1	CASGSGQGASGANVLTF	TGTGCTAGTGGTTCGGGACAGGGGGCTTCTGGGGCCAACGTCCTGACTTTC
.	TRBV23-1	TRBJ2-2	.	CASSQAQGGTGELFF	TGCGCCAGCAGTCAAGCACAGGGGGGGACCGGGGAGCTGTTTTTT
.	TRBV19	TRBJ2-7	TRBD2	CASKLAASSYEQYF	TGTGCCAGTAAACTAGCGGCAAGCTCCTACGAGCAGTACTTC
.	TRBV28	TRBJ1-5	TRBD1	CASSPLRTGGVGQPQHF	TGTGCCAGCAGTCCCCTTAGGACAGGGGGAGTGGGTCAGCCCCAGCATTTT
.	TRBV18	TRBJ1-6	.	CASSPGWTASSYNSPLHF	TGTGCCAGCTCACCGGGATGGACAGCGAGCTCCTATAATTCACCCCTCCACTTT
.	TRBV29-1	TRBJ1-5	.	CSVRQASNQPQHF	TGCAGCGTTAGACAGGCATCCAATCAGCCCCAGCATTTT
.	TRBV4-1	TRBJ2-2	.	CASSQLALNTGELFF	TGCGCCAGCAGCCAACTGGCCCTGAACACCGGGGAGCTGTTTTTT
.	TRBV18	TRBJ2-2	.	CASSPPGLITGELFF	TGTGCCAGCTCACCACCGGGACTGATCACCGGGGAGCTGTTTTTT
.	TRBV2	TRBJ2-1	TRBD2	CASREAPYNEQFF	TGTGCCAGCCGGGAGGCCCCTTACAATGAGCAGTTCTTC
.	TRBV11-2	TRBJ1-6	TRBD1	CASSLRQGESPLHF	TGTGCCAGCAGCTTAAGGCAGGGGGAATCACCCCTCCACTTT
.	TRBV4-2	TRBJ2-1	TRBD2	CASSQGREGYNEQFF	TGTGCCAGCAGCCAAGGTCGGGAGGGATACAATGAGCAGTTCTTC
.	TRBV6-5	TRBJ2-3	.	CASSYSGSTDTQYF	TGTGCCAGCAGTTACTCCGGGAGTACAGATACGCAGTATTTT
.	TRBV28	TRBJ1-3	.	CASRAGGNTIYF	TGTGCCAGCAGGGCGGGTGGAAACACCATATATTTT
few	TRBV2	TRBJ2-7	TRBD2	CASSALSGRGEQYF	TGTGCCAGCAGTGCACTTAGCGGGAGGGGCGAGCAGTACTTC
.	TRBV19	TRBJ1-2	TRBD1	CASSSRRGTGQDLNYGYTF	TGTGCCAGTAGTTCGCGACGAGGGACAGGGCAGGACCTAAACTATGGCTACACCTTC
.	TRBV20-1	TRBJ2-1	.	CSASLVGGRDEQFF	TGCAGTGCTAGTCTTGTCGGGGGGCGCGATGAGCAGTTCTTC
.	TRBV4-3	TRBJ2-1	TRBD2	CASSPQTSAEQFF	TGCGCCAGCAGCCCACAGACTAGCGCTGAGCAGTTCTTC
.	TRBV30	TRBJ2-7	.	CAWKTAATYEQYF	TGTGCCTGGAAGACAGCCGCAACCTACGAGCAGTACTTC
.	TRBV4-2	TRBJ2-4	TRBD2	CASSQLAGGPQNIQYF	TGTGCCAGCAGCCAACTAGCGGGGGGGCCCCAAAACATTCAGTACTTC
.	TRBV4-3	TRBJ1-4	.	CASSQEADATNEKLFF	TGCGCCAGCAGCCAAGAAGCGGATGCAACTAATGAAAAACTGTTTTTT
.	TRBV11-2	TRBJ2-1	.	CASSLLRGASYNEQFF	TGTGCCAGCAGCCTCCTCAGGGGCGCATCCTACAATGAGCAGTTCTTC
few	TRBV7-3	TRBJ2-2	.	CASSLLGRQELFF	TGTGCCAGCAGCTTGTTAGGGAGGCAGGAGCTGTTTTTT
few	TRBV9	TRBJ1-3	TRBD1	CASSAEHRGGNTIYF	TGTGCCAGCAGCGCCGAACACAGGGGTGGAAACACCATATATTTT
.	TRBV7-2	TRBJ2-5	TRBD1	CASSWGQGLQETQYF	TGTGCCAGCAGCTGGGGACAGGGGCTACAAGAGACCCAGTACTTC
few	TRBV4-3	TRBJ2-3	.	CASSPGMGGSTDTQYF	TGCGCCAGCAGCCCGGGTATGGGGGGATCCACAGATACGCAGTATTTT
.	TRBV5-1	TRBJ1-1	TRBD1	CASSLAFGGQKNTEAFF	TGCGCCAGCAGCTTGGCCTTTGGGGGACAGAAGAACACTGAAGCTTTCTTT
.	TRBV25-1	TRBJ1-3	TRBD1	CASSQGVSGNTIYF	TGTGCCAGCAGCCAGGGGGTCTCTGGAAACACCATATATTTT
.	TRBV6-1	TRBJ1-3	.	CASSDGSSSGNTIYF	TGTGCCAGCAGTGATGGGTCTAGCTCTGGAAACACCATATATTTT
.	TRBV19	TRBJ1-5	.	CATQWDLGAGVFQPQHF	TGTGCCACCCAGTGGGACCTTGGAGCAGGGGTCTTTCAGCCCCAGCATTTT
.	TRBV7-8	TRBJ2-5	TRBD2	CASSSGLYVMETQYF	TGTGCCAGCAGCTCGGGACTATATGTTATGGAGACCCAGTACTTC